A single sample is the source of the 30 T cell receptor beta chains below, sequenced in a study of technical replicates of blood from several donors. Method: immunoSEQ multiplex PCR; TCRdb's copy keeps in-frame clones and lacks some. The data contain tens of thousands of clones, approximately 86% of them singletons. The sample taken for sequencing was PBMCs. These receptor sequences come from a human donor in good health. Some clones in this sample may be carry-over from other donors' samples.

The chain links TRBV18 to TRBJ2-7; 8 bases match TRBD2. In germline, CDR1 is KGHSH, CDR2 LQKENI. The CDR3 runs to 13 residues. The V gene end was trimmed by 1 base and the J gene end by 6 bases; junction bases not matched to a gene: 2. For the CDR3, the DNA is TGTGCCAGCTCACCACTCCTAGCGGGCGAGCAGTACTTC. Protein: CASSPLLAGEQYF.

This chain links TRBV9 with TRBJ2-7; 7 bases agree with TRBD1. The CDR3 loop spans 14 amino acids. The V segment lost 2 bases and the J segment 0 bases; nucleotides outside the gene matches: 2. The germline gives CDR1 SGDLS, CDR2 YYNGEE. The DNA for the CDR3 is TGTGCCAGCAGCGTCCGGGACAGCTCCTACGAGCAGTACTTC. Residues: CASSVRDSSYEQYF. The variable domain in full, with the rest retrieved from reference TRBV9 and TRBJ2-7, is DSGVTQTPKHLITATGQRVTLRCSPRSGDLSVYWYQQSLDQGLQFLIQYYNGEERAKGNILERFSAQQFPDLHSELNLSSLELGDSALYFCASSVRDSSYEQYFGPGTRLTVT.

The chain combines TRBV4-3 with TRBJ2-1; TRBD2 matches at 11 bases. Trimming at V came to 3 bases and at J to 10 bases, leaving 8 bases not matched to a gene. The CDR3 is 15 amino acids. Germline CDR1 LGHNA, CDR2 YSLEER. This CDR3 reads CASSHTSGRGREQFF. In DNA, the CDR3 is TGCGCCAGCAGCCATACTAGCGGGAGAGGCCGGGAGCAGTTCTTC.

This clone came up once. This sequence joins TRBV7-2 and TRBJ2-6; the D is unclear. This CDR3 has 15 amino acids. The V gene's germline CDR1 is SGHTA and CDR2 FQGNSA. With 5 bases removed from V and 1 base from J, the gap between germline ends came to 9 bases. Here the CDR3 DNA reads TGTGCCAGCAGCCCAGGCCCATCTGGGGCCAACGTCCTGACTTTC. Amino acid sequence: CASSPGPSGANVLTF.

V usage is TRBV7-9 and J usage is TRBJ2-1; D gene unclear. Per germline, CDR1 SEHNR and CDR2 FQNEAQ (reference sequence). V lost 3 bases and J lost 0, with 9 bases in between. This CDR3 has 15 residues. The CDR3 DNA sequence: TGTGCCAGCAGCTTTTACCCCAGCTCCTACAATGAGCAGTTCTTC. Its translation: CASSFYPSSYNEQFF.

This chain connects TRBV4-1 to TRBJ2-7; weak D call: TRBD2 (5 bases). This CDR3 spans 16 amino acids. Germline CDR1 MGHRA, CDR2 YSYEKL. Trimming cost V 0 bases and J 2 bases, with 14 bases left between them. The CDR3 bases are TGCGCCAGCAGCCAAGATTGGGCGGGCAAAACCTACGAGCAGTACTTC. This encodes CASSQDWAGKTYEQYF.

The J gene is TRBJ2-1, the V gene TRBV28, with 7 bases aligning to TRBD1. The junction had 30 bases not matched to a gene; V was cut back by 5 bases and J by 8 bases. Per the germline V gene, CDR1 is MDHEN and CDR2 is SYDVKM. The CDR3 length is 21 residues. The CDR3 sequence: CASSPPVVQGVRGGLKDEQFF. CDR3 DNA: TGTGCCAGCAGTCCGCCCGTTGTTCAGGGGGTAAGAGGGGGCCTAAAGGATGAGCAGTTCTTC.

The chain employs TRBV6-5 and TRBJ2-6, with 9 bases matching TRBD1. The CDR3 spans 13 residues. Per germline, CDR1 MNHEY and CDR2 SVGAGI. Trimming cost V 5 bases and J 14 bases; bases outside gene matches: 7. CDR3 sequence reads: CASSVYGTGILTF. The DNA of the CDR3 is TGTGCCAGCAGTGTCTATGGGACAGGGATCCTGACTTTC.

The chain recombines TRBV6-5 with TRBJ1-6; 7 nucleotides align to TRBD1. The V gene's germline CDR1 is MNHEY and CDR2 SVGAGI. The CDR3 consists of 14 residues. J gave up 10 bases and V 7 bases, and 10 bases lay outside the gene matches. The chain's CDR3 is CASTREGAGSPLHF. The CDR3 DNA follows: TGTGCCAGCACCCGAGAGGGGGCGGGCTCACCCCTCCACTTT.

V and J are TRBV19 and TRBJ1-4; D gene unclear. The CDR3 is 15 residues long. The V end lost 3 bases, the J end lost 0 bases, and 8 bases lay between the germline ends. The germline V gene has CDR1 LNHDA and CDR2 SQIVND (reference sequence). The CDR3 nucleotides read TGTGCCAGTAGTATTTCCTTTGCAACTAATGAAAAACTGTTTTTT. This sequence encodes CASSISFATNEKLFF. Based on the CDR3 plus reference TRBV19 and TRBJ1-4, the full variable domain is DGGITQSPKYLFRKEGQNVTLSCEQNLNHDAMYWYRQDPGQGLRLIYYSQIVNDFQKGDIAEGYSVSREKKESFPLTVTSAQKNPTAFYLCASSISFATNEKLFFGSGTQLSVL.

The rearrangement joins TRBV7-8 to TRBJ2-7; 9 bases fit TRBD2. V lost 0 bases and J lost 0; bases outside the gene matches: 6. The CDR3 consists of 17 residues. Germline lookup yields CDR1 SGHVS and CDR2 FQNEAQ. CDR3 protein: CASSLAPAGGLSYEQYF. CDR3 coding DNA: TGTGCCAGCAGCTTAGCCCCAGCGGGGGGCCTCTCCTACGAGCAGTACTTC.

This sequence joins TRBV7-8 and TRBJ1-2, with D uncertain. Trimming pared 1 base from V and 8 bases from J, leaving 8 bases between. The CDR3 has 12 amino acids. Per germline, CDR1 SGHVS and CDR2 FQNEAQ. CDR3 coding DNA: TGTGCCAGCAGCTTAGTGGCGGAAGGCTACACCTTC. Encoded protein: CASSLVAEGYTF. The full variable domain, with the rest looked up from reference TRBV7-8 and TRBJ1-2, is GAGVSQSPRYKVAKRGQDVALRCDPISGHVSLFWYQQALGQGPEFLTYFQNEAQLDKSGLPSDRFFAERPEGSVSTLKIQRTQQEDSAVYLCASSLVAEGYTFGSGTRLTVV.

Concerning this clone itself: The same CDR3 arises from other DNA sequences in this sample as well. This CDR3 reads CASSLDPGGETQYF. CDR3 nucleotides: TGTGCCAGCAGCTTGGATCCGGGAGGGGAGACCCAGTACTTC. V and J are TRBV5-4 and TRBJ2-5, with 8 positions matching TRBD2. Per the germline V gene, CDR1 is SGHNT and CDR2 is YYREEE (reference sequence). This CDR3 spans 14 amino acids. The ends lost 0 bases at V and 5 bases at J; junction bases unmatched: 3.

This rearrangement joins TRBV18 to TRBJ1-6; 7 nucleotides agree with TRBD1. Germline loops: CDR1 KGHSH, CDR2 LQKENI. V was clipped by 3 bases and J by 8 bases; unmatched bases: 10. The CDR3 loop spans 16 amino acids. In DNA form, the CDR3 reads TGTGCCAGCTCACCCCGTCTGACAGGGTCGGATTCACCCCTCCACTTT. Its translation: CASSPRLTGSDSPLHF.

The chain employs TRBV11-2 and TRBJ2-5, with 10 bases that match TRBD2. The CDR3 consists of 16 residues. V lost 4 bases, J lost 2 bases, and 7 bases stayed unmatched. CDR1 is SGHAT and CDR2 is FQNNGV in the germline V gene. CDR3 coding DNA: TGTGCCAGCAGCTCTTGGGCTAGCGGGGGACAAGAGACCCAGTACTTC. Translated, it gives CASSSWASGGQETQYF. Drawing the rest from reference TRBV11-2 and TRBJ2-5, the complete variable domain is EAGVAQSPRYKIIEKRQSVAFWCNPISGHATLYWYQQILGQGPKLLIQFQNNGVVDDSQLPKDRFSAERLKGVDSTLKIQPAKLEDSAVYLCASSSWASGGQETQYFGPGTRLLVL.

The chain joins TRBV30 to TRBJ2-3; 11 nucleotides line up with TRBD2. CDR3 size: 14 residues. Germline lookup yields CDR1 GTSNPN and CDR2 SVGIG (reference sequence). V lost 7 bases, J lost 4 bases, and 7 bases stayed unmatched. CDR3 bases: TGTGCCTACTTAGCGGGAGGGCCGGCAGATACGCAGTATTTT. Translation gives CAYLAGGPADTQYF.

V gene TRBV6-6 combines with J gene TRBJ1-6; TRBD1 matches 9 bases. Germline V gene sequence: CDR1 MNHNY, CDR2 SVGAGI (reference sequence). J lost 10 bases, V lost 5 bases, and 9 bases had no gene match. The CDR3 spans 15 residues. This CDR3 reads CASSPGTGTESPLHF. CDR3 DNA sequence: TGTGCCAGCAGTCCCGGGACAGGGACTGAGTCACCCCTCCACTTT.

J is TRBJ2-3 and V is TRBV19; TRBD2 matches at 8 bases. The germline V gene encodes CDR1 LNHDA and CDR2 SQIVND (reference sequence). This CDR3 comprises 13 residues. Trimming cost V 6 bases and J 14 bases; bases outside gene matches: 13. CDR3 in amino acids: CASSGPPGLERYF. The CDR3 DNA reads as TGTGCCAGTAGCGGCCCTCCGGGACTAGAAAGGTATTTT.

The chain recombines TRBV7-8 with TRBJ1-2; D remains ambiguous. The V gene lost 0 bases and the J gene lost 4 bases, with 6 bases spanning the gap. The germline CDR1 and CDR2 sequences are SGHVS and FQNEAQ. This CDR3 region has 13 residues. CDR3 region: CASSLAAFYGYTF. The CDR3 DNA reads as TGTGCCAGCAGCTTAGCAGCGTTCTATGGCTACACCTTC.

The rearrangement links TRBV5-1 to TRBJ2-2; TRBD2 agrees at 8 bases. In germline, CDR1 is SGHRS, CDR2 YFSETQ. Trimming removed 4 bases from V and 6 bases from J; junction bases left unmatched: 11. This CDR3 comprises 16 residues. For the CDR3, the DNA is TGCGCCAGCAGCCACCTGGCGGGGGGAGGAGCCGGGGAGCTGTTTTTT. Amino acids: CASSHLAGGGAGELFF.

The rearrangement links TRBV30 to TRBJ2-7, with TRBD2 matching over 11 bases. The junction had 13 bases not matched to a gene; V was cut back by 3 bases and J by 0 bases. CDR3 length equals 18 residues. Per germline, CDR1 GTSNPN and CDR2 SVGIG (reference sequence). CDR3 sequence: CAWRRPAGLAGFSYEQYF. CDR3 nucleotides: TGTGCCTGGAGAAGGCCGGCTGGACTAGCGGGTTTCTCCTACGAGCAGTACTTC.

The chain carries TRBV18 and TRBJ1-6, with 8 nucleotides matching TRBD1. V shed 3 bases, J shed 7 bases, and the junction held 5 bases outside the gene matches. The CDR3 is 15 residues long. Germline-derived CDR1 and CDR2 are KGHSH and LQKENI. The CDR3 DNA reads as TGTGCCAGCTCACCGGGACAGGCCCCGAATTCACCCCTCCACTTT. Protein product: CASSPGQAPNSPLHF.

The V call is TRBV5-1, the J call TRBJ2-7; TRBD1 matches 12 bases. J was trimmed by 7 bases and V by 7 bases; bases with no gene match: 12. CDR1 SGHRS and CDR2 YFSETQ come from the germline V gene. The CDR3 totals 15 residues. CDR3: CASREGTGGFGEQYF. The CDR3 DNA follows: TGCGCCAGCCGCGAAGGGACAGGGGGCTTTGGAGAGCAGTACTTC.

The chain carries TRBV7-7 and TRBJ1-4; 10 bases line up with TRBD1. Germline V gene data show CDR1 as SSHAT and CDR2 as FNYEAQ (reference sequence). With V trimmed by 7 bases and J by 2 bases, 13 bases remained unmatched. The CDR3 sequence is 18 residues long. DNA of the CDR3: TGTGCCAGCACCGGGGTTGGGGACAGGGGTGTCACTAATGAAAAACTGTTTTTT. Translation: CASTGVGDRGVTNEKLFF.

The J gene is TRBJ1-3, the V gene TRBV4-1; D is possibly TRBD1 (5 bases). Germline-derived CDR1 and CDR2 are MGHRA and YSYEKL. CDR3 size: 13 residues. Trimming stripped 2 bases from V and 4 bases from J, with 6 bases between. CDR3 protein: CASSQSGGNTIYF. Here the CDR3 DNA reads TGCGCCAGCAGCCAATCAGGGGGAAACACCATATATTTT.

J is TRBJ2-2 and V is TRBV23-1, with D uncertain. TRBV23-1 is designated an ORF whose function remains uncertain. Between the trimmed V and J ends, which lost 0 bases and 0 bases, there was a span of 8 bases. The CDR3 covers 16 residues. The CDR3 DNA follows: TGCGCCAGCAGTCAATCCCCAGGCACGAACACCGGGGAGCTGTTTTTT. Residues: CASSQSPGTNTGELFF.

The chain combines TRBV7-6 with TRBJ2-2; D unclear. V dropped 5 bases and J dropped 5 bases, with 9 bases sitting between them. The CDR3 is made up of 13 amino acids. Per germline, CDR1 SGHVS and CDR2 FNYEAQ. The CDR3 is CASSPSVTGELFF. In nucleotides, the CDR3 is TGTGCCAGCAGCCCGAGCGTTACCGGGGAGCTGTTTTTT.

V usage is TRBV29-1 and J usage is TRBJ2-7, with 12 bases aligning to TRBD2. Germline V gene sequence: CDR1 SQVTM, CDR2 ANQGSEA. This CDR3 contains 14 residues. V was pared by 6 bases and J by 4 bases, with 7 bases of the junction left unmatched. Written as DNA, the CDR3 is TGCAGCGTATTGACTAGCGGGGGAATTTACGAGCAGTACTTC. It translates to CSVLTSGGIYEQYF.

The chain recombines TRBV18 with TRBJ1-5; the D is unclear. In germline, CDR1 is KGHSH, CDR2 LQKENI. The CDR3 length is 13 residues. Deletions cut 6 bases from V and 6 bases from J, with 12 bases between. The CDR3 region has the DNA TGTGCCAGCTCCGAGGGATACAGTCAGCCCCAGCATTTT. Translation gives CASSEGYSQPQHF.

This chain connects TRBV5-1 to TRBJ1-6; TRBD1 agrees at 10 bases. V shed 0 bases, J shed 10 bases, and the junction held 7 bases outside the gene matches. In germline, CDR1 is SGHRS, CDR2 YFSETQ. The CDR3 is 16 amino acids. The CDR3 here is CASSLVGQGIGSPLHF. The DNA for the CDR3 is TGCGCCAGCAGCTTGGTGGGACAGGGGATTGGATCACCCCTCCACTTT.